This T cell receptor (beta chain) was retrieved from a study of OX40 agonist ivuxolimab in advanced cancers. Across the whole study: At 0.01 to 10 mg/kg, ivuxolimab was administered intravenously to patients every 2 weeks.

Profiling relied on immunoSEQ multiplex PCR, and the TCRdb table lists in-frame clones only, not all of them. The sample lists more than 60,000 clones, roughly 80% occurring once. V shed 4 bases, J shed 3 bases, and the junction held 5 bases outside the gene matches. This CDR3 comprises 15 residues. Per the germline V gene, CDR1 is LNHDA and CDR2 is SQIVND (reference sequence). The sequence derives from an adult with an advanced solid tumor such as melanoma, head and neck, liver or kidney cancer. This chain uses TRBV19 with TRBJ2-3, with 9 bases that match TRBD1. The material was CD4+ or CD8+ T cells sorted from blood, obtained in a trial of the OX40 agonist ivuxolimab. The CDR3 DNA reads TGTGCCAGTAGTAGGCGGACAGGGGTTACAGATACGCAGTATTTT. Amino acids: CASSRRTGVTDTQYF.